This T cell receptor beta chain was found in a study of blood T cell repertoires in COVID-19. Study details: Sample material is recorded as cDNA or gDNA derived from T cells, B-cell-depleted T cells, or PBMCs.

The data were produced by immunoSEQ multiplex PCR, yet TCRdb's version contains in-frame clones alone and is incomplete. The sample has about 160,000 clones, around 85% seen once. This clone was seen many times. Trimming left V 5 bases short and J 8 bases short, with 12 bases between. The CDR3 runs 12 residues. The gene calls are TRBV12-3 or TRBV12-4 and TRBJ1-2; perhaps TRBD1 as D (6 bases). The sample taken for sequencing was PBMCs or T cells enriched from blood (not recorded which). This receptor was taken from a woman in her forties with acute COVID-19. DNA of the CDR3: TGTGCCAGCAGTCCGGAGACAGGAGGCTACACCTTC. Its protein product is CASSPETGGYTF.